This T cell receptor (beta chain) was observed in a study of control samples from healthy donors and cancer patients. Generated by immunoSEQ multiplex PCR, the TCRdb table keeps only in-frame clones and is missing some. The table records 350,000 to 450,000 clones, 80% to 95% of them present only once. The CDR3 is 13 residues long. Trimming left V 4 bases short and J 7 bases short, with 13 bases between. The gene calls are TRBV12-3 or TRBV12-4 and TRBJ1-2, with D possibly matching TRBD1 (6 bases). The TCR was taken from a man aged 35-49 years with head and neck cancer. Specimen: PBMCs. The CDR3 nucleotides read TGTGCCAGCAGTTGGGGGGGGCGTGGTGGCTACACCTTC. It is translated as CASSWGGRGGYTF.